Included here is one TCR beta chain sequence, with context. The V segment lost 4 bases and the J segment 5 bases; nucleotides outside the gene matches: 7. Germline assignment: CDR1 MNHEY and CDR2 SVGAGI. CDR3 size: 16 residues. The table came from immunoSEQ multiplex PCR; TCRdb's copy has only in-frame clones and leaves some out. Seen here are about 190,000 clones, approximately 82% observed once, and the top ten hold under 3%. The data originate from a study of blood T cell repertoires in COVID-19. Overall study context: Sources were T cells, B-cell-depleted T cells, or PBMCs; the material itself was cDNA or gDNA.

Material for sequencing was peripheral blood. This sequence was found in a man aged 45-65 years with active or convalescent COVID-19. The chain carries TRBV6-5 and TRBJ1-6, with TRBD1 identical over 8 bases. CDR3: CASSWTGRGDNSPLHF. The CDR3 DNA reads TGTGCCAGCAGTTGGACAGGGAGAGGAGATAATTCACCCCTCCACTTT.